This T cell receptor beta chain was observed in a study of CD8+CD57+ T cells in acquired aplastic anemia. Profiling of TCR beta VDJ combinations and CDR3 sequences used genomic DNA as template. Using its own MiXCR run on the reads, TCRdb lists one record per CDR3 protein. The sample carries under 200,000 distinct CDR3 sequences, more than 40% recorded once. The sequenced patients had an expansion of CD8+CD57+ cells seen by flow cytometry. This clonotype originated in a human donor with aplastic anemia. The sequenced sample was sorted CD4+, CD8+, or CD8+CD57+ T cells (not recorded which) from PBMCs.

As DNA, the CDR3 is TGTGCCATCAGTGGCGTTCTAGCGGGAGCGGGAGGAGAAGAGACCCAGTACTTC. This translates into CAISGVLAGAGGEETQYF. This chain links TRBV10-3 with TRBJ2-5, with 10 nucleotides matching TRBD2. Looked up from germline, CDR1 is ENHRY and CDR2 is SYGVKD. Trimming removed 4 bases from V and 3 bases from J; junction bases left unmatched: 14. The length of the CDR3 is 18 residues.